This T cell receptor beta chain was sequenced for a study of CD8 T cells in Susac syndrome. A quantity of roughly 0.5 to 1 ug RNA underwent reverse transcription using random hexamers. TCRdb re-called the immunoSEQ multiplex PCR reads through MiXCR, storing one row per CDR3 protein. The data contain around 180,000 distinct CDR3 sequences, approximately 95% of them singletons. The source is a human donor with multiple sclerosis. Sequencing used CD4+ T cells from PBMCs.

The CDR3, as DNA: TGCAGTGCTAGAGAAGGGGCGCGGGACACCGGGGAGCTGTTTTTT. Translation: CSAREGARDTGELFF. The chain uses TRBV20-1 and TRBJ2-2; D tentatively fits TRBD1 or TRBD2 (5 bases each). The CDR3 has 15 amino acids. Germline V gene sequence: CDR1 DFQATT, CDR2 SNEGSKA (reference sequence). V was shortened by 0 bases and J by 3 bases, with 11 bases between the two germline ends.